This section outlines one T cell receptor (beta chain) sequence together with its context. This clonotype has more than one count but fewer than ten. Its antigen is unknown. There are no base qualities to consult, and no much larger clone falls within one base. The sample belongs to a study of early T cells in non-severe SARS-CoV-2 infection (dated by TCRdb to about 2021). Study-level background: TCR sequencing used bulk RNA from unsorted whole blood, so alpha and beta chains could not be paired.

This was a case-control study nested in a cohort of healthcare workers in London, UK, who had nasopharyngeal swab PCR tests and blood samples taken every week. Healthcare workers were recruited during the week of the UK lockdown, between 23 and 31 March 2020, and followed weekly for up to about 15 weeks. Receptor libraries were prepared by 5' RACE. This sample was sequenced with a NextSeq 500. Unique molecular identifiers were attached to individual cDNA molecules in the TCR library protocol so that sequencing error and PCR bias could be corrected. TCR alpha and beta chains were both sequenced, and the abundances of alpha and beta sequences in each sample were closely correlated with each other. For the original study's pipeline: Decombinator V4 was used to annotate TCR sequences for V gene, J gene and CDR3. Expanded TCRs were defined as changing significantly between any two time points under a Poisson model with p below 0.0001. Abundances of TCRs were expressed as counts per million after normalisation to the total number of TCRs sequenced in each sample. TRAV1-2 paired with TRAJ12, TRAJ20 or TRAJ33 defined MAIT TCRs, while TRAV10 paired with TRAJ18 defined iNKT TCRs. VDJdb, accessed 1 November 2021, was searched for CMV, EBV and SARS-CoV-2 annotated TCRs, with TCRs annotated for multiple antigens excluded. Starting from the raw public reads, TCRdb applied fastp trimming at Q25, assembled clones with MiXCR and retained in-frame beta chains. Each entry is one CDR3 protein sequence, shown with its most common DNA and genes. TCRdb's processing, not the study's, gives the V and J calls here. The sample table holds 75,000 to 95,000 distinct CDR3 sequences, of which roughly 17% were seen once. The ten largest make up around 4.9% of the sample.

On the study overall, not on this receptor specifically: VDJdb matching was skewed toward anti-spike CD8 responses, so virus-specific expansions were likely underestimated and private and CD4 specificities were missed.

V trim: 5 bases; J trim: 3 bases; unmatched bases: 4. Reading from cysteine to phenylalanine, the CDR3 counts 14 amino acids. Only CDR3 DNA remains: 42 bases, in frame from the first base. Sequences SGHTA (CDR1) and FQGNSA (CDR2) are obtained from the germline V gene. This specimen consisted of whole blood, obtained at baseline. The chain links TRBV7-2 with TRBJ2-3; 8 central nucleotides agree with TRBD1. The TCR originated in an adult who was a healthcare worker with PCR-confirmed SARS-CoV-2 infection or an uninfected control (not recorded which). The CDR3: CASSRDRRTDTQYF. The DNA reads TGTGCCAGCAGCAGGGACAGGAGAACAGATACGCAGTATTTT.